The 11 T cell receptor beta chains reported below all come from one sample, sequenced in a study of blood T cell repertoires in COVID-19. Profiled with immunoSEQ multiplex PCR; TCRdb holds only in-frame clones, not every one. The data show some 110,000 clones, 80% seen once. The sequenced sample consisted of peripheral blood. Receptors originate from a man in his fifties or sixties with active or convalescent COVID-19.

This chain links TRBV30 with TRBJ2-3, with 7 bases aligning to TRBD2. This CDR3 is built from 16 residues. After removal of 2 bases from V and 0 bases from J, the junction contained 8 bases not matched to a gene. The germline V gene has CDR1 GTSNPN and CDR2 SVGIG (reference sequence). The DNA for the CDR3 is TGTGCCTGGAGTCCCCTAAGCGGGACTAGCACAGATACGCAGTATTTT. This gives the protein CAWSPLSGTSTDTQYF.

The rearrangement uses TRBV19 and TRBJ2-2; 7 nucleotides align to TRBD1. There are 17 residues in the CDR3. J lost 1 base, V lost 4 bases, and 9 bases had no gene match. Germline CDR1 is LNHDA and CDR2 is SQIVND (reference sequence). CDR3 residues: CASSTYRGPLNTGELFF. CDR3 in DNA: TGTGCCAGTAGTACCTACAGGGGTCCCCTGAACACCGGGGAGCTGTTTTTT.

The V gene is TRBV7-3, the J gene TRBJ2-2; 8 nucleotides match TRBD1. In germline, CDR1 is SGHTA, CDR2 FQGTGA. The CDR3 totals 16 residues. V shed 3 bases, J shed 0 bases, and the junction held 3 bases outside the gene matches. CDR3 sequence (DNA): TGTGCCAGCAGCTTGTCAGGGGGCTCGAACACCGGGGAGCTGTTTTTT. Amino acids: CASSLSGGSNTGELFF.

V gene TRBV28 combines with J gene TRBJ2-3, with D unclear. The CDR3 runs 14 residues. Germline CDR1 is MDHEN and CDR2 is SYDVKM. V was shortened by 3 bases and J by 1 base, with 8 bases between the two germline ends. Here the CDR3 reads CASSFLAGTDTQYF. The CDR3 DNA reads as TGTGCCAGCAGTTTTTTAGCTGGCACAGATACGCAGTATTTT.

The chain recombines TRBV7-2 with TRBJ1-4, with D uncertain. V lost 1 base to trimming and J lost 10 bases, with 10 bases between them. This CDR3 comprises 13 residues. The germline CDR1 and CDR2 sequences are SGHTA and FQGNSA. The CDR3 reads CASSLDTRAKLFF. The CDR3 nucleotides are TGTGCCAGCAGCTTAGATACGAGGGCAAAACTGTTTTTT.

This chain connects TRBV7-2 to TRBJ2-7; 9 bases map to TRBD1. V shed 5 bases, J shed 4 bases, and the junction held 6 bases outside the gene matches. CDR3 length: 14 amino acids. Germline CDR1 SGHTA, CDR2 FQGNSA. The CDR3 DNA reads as TGTGCCAGCAGCAGGACAGGGGCTACGTACGAGCAGTACTTC. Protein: CASSRTGATYEQYF.

CDR3 region: CASSQDWDRAYEQYF. Here the CDR3 DNA reads TGCGCCAGCAGCCAAGACTGGGACAGAGCCTACGAGCAGTACTTC. The chain has TRBV4-3 and TRBJ2-7; 7 nucleotides agree with TRBD1. V lost 0 bases to trimming and J lost 2 bases; unmatched junction nucleotides: 4. CDR3 length equals 15 residues. The germline V gene encodes CDR1 LGHNA and CDR2 YSLEER.

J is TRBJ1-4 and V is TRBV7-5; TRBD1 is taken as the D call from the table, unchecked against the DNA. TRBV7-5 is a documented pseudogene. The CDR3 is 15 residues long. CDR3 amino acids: CVRKTSGTGEEKLFF. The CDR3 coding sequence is TGTGTCAGAAAGACCTCCGGGACAGGGGAAGAAAAACTGTTTTTT.

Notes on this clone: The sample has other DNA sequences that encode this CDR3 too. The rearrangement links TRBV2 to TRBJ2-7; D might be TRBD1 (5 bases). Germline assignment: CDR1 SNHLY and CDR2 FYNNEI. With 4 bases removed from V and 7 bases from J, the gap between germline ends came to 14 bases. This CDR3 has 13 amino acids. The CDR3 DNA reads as TGTGCCAGCAGTGGTCAGGGCCGACTTGAGCAGTACTTC. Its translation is CASSGQGRLEQYF.

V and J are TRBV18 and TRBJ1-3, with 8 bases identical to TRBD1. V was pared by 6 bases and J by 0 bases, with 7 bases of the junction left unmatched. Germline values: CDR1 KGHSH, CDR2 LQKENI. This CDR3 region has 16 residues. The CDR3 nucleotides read TGTGCCAGCTCCTCGGGACAGGTGAACTCTGGAAACACCATATATTTT. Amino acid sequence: CASSSGQVNSGNTIYF.

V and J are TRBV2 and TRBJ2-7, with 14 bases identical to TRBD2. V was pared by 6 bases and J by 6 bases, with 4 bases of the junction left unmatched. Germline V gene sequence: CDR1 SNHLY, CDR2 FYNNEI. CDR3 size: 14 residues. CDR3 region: CASRGLAGVGEQYF. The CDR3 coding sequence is TGTGCCAGCAGGGGACTAGCGGGAGTAGGCGAGCAGTACTTC.